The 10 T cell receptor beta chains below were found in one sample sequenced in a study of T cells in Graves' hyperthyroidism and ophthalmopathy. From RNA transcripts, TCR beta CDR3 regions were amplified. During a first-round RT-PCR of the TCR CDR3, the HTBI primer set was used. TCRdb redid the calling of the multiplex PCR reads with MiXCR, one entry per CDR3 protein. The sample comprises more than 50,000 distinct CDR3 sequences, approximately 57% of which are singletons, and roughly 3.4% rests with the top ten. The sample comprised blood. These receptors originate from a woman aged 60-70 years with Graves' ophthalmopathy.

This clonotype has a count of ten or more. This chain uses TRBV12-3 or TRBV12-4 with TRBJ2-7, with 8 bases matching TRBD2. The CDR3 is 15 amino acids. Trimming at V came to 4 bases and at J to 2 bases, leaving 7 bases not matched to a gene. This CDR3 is CASSWYNGRAYEQYF. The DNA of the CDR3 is TGTGCCAGCAGTTGGTATAACGGGAGGGCCTACGAGCAGTACTTC.

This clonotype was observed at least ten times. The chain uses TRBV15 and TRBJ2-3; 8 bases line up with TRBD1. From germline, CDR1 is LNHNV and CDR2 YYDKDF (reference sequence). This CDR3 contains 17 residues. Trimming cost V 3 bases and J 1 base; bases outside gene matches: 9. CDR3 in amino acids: CATSSSGTGVRTDTQYF. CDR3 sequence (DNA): TGTGCCACCAGCAGCTCCGGGACAGGAGTGCGCACAGATACGCAGTATTTT.

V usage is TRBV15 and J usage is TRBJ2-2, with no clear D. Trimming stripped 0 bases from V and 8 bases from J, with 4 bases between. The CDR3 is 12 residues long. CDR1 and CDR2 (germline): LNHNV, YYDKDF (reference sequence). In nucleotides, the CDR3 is TGTGCCACCAGCAGAGATACGGGGGAGCTGTTTTTT. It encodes CATSRDTGELFF. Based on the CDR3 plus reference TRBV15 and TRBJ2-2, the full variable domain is DAMVIQNPRYQVTQFGKPVTLSCSQTLNHNVMYWYQQKSSQAPKLLFHYYDKDFNNEADTPDNFQSRRPNTSFCFLDIRSPGLGDTAMYLCATSRDTGELFFGEGSRLTVL.

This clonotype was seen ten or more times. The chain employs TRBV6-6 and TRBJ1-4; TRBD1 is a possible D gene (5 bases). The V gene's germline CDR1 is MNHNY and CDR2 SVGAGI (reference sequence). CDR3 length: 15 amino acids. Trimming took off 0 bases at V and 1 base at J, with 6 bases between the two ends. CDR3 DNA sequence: TGTGCCAGCAGTTACTCCGGGGGAACTAATGAAAAACTGTTTTTT. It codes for CASSYSGGTNEKLFF.

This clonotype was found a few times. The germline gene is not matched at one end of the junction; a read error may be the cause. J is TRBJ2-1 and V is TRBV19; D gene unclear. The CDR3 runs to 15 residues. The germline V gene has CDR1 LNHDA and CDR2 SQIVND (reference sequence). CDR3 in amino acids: CASRPPHPSYSEQFF. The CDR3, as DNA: TGTGCCAGTAGACCTCCCCATCCCTCCTACAGTGAGCAGTTCTTC.

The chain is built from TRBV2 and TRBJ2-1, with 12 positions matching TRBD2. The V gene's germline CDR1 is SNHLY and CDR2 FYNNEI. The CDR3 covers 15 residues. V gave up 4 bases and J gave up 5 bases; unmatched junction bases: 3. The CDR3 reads CASSGLAGDHNEQFF. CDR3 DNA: TGTGCCAGCAGTGGACTAGCGGGGGACCACAATGAGCAGTTCTTC. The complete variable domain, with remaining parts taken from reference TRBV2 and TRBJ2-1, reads EPEVTQTPSHQVTQMGQEVILRCVPISNHLYFYWYRQILGQKVEFLVSFYNNEISEKSEIFDDQFSVERPDGSNFTLKIRSTKLEDSAMYFCASSGLAGDHNEQFFGPGTRLTVL.

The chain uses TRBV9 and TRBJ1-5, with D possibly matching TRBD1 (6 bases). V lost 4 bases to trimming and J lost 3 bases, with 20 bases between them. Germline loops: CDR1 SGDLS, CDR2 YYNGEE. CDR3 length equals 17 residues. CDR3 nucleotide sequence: TGTGCCAGCAGCCTAAAAGGGTCGGGACATCTCAATCAGCCCCAGCATTTT. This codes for CASSLKGSGHLNQPQHF. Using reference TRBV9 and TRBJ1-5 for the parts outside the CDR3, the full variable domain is DSGVTQTPKHLITATGQRVTLRCSPRSGDLSVYWYQQSLDQGLQFLIQYYNGEERAKGNILERFSAQQFPDLHSELNLSSLELGDSALYFCASSLKGSGHLNQPQHFGDGTRLSIL.

CDR3 protein: CASSLAGLAGATDTQYF. The DNA of the CDR3 is TGTGCCAGCAGCTTAGCAGGACTAGCGGGAGCGACAGATACGCAGTATTTT. This chain joins TRBV7-2 and TRBJ2-3; 13 positions match TRBD2. The germline CDR1 and CDR2 sequences are SGHTA and FQGNSA. CDR3 length equals 17 residues. The V segment lost 0 bases and the J segment 3 bases; nucleotides outside the gene matches: 3.

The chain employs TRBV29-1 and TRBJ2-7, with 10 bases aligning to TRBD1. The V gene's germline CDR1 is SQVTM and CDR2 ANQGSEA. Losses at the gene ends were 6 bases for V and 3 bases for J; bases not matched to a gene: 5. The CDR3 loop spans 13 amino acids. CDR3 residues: CSVRQGASYEQYF. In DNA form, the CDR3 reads TGCAGCGTAAGACAGGGGGCGAGCTACGAGCAGTACTTC.

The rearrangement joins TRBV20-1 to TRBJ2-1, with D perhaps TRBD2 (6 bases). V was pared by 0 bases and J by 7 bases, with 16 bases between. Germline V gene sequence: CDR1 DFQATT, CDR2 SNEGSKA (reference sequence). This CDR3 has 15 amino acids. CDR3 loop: CSARDVGRMLNEQFF. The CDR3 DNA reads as TGCAGTGCTAGAGATGTCGGGAGAATGTTAAATGAGCAGTTCTTC.